This entry lists 13 T cell receptor beta chains sequenced from one sample in a study of PD-L1 blockade in urothelial cancer. Time point given: peripheral blood 6 weeks after treatment start. TCRdb's copy holds only in-frame clones and misses some; the assay was immunoSEQ multiplex PCR. The sample lists roughly 100,000 clones, 70% to 90% occurring once. The sequencing here drew on PBMCs, taken around atezolizumab (anti-PD-L1) treatment. The origin of the receptors is a man aged 65-85 years with urothelial cancer.

This chain connects TRBV25-1 to TRBJ2-2; a weak D match, TRBD2 (5 bases). Germline CDR1 is MGHDK and CDR2 is SYGVNS. The CDR3 extends over 13 amino acids. Trimming removed 1 base from V and 5 bases from J, with 5 bases in between. This chain's CDR3 is CASSESGTGELFF. CDR3 nucleotide sequence: TGTGCCAGCAGTGAATCGGGGACCGGGGAGCTGTTTTTT.

The CDR3 bases are TGTGCCAGTAGTACCCCAGGGAGCACAGATACGCAGTATTTT. Protein sequence: CASSTPGSTDTQYF. This chain joins TRBV19 and TRBJ2-3, with D possibly TRBD1 on 5 matching bases. V gave up 4 bases and J gave up 0 bases, with 8 bases separating them. The CDR3 is 14 amino acids. CDR1 is LNHDA, CDR2 SQIVND, per germline (reference sequence). Full variable domain (rest looked up from reference TRBV19 and TRBJ2-3): DGGITQSPKYLFRKEGQNVTLSCEQNLNHDAMYWYRQDPGQGLRLIYYSQIVNDFQKGDIAEGYSVSREKKESFPLTVTSAQKNPTAFYLCASSTPGSTDTQYFGPGTRLTVL.

With regard to this clone: The sample contains more than one DNA sequence encoding this CDR3. The chain links TRBV6-5 to TRBJ1-5, with 7 nucleotides matching TRBD1. CDR1 MNHEY and CDR2 SVGAGI come from the germline V gene. The CDR3 runs to 14 residues. Unmatched junction bases numbered 0, after V lost 2 bases and J lost 2 bases. CDR3: CASSYGQGNQPQHF. The CDR3 DNA reads as TGTGCCAGCAGTTACGGACAGGGCAATCAGCCCCAGCATTTT.

This clone has more than one count but fewer than ten. V usage is TRBV5-1 and J usage is TRBJ1-1; D possibly corresponds to TRBD1 (6 bases). CDR1 and CDR2 from the germline V gene are SGHRS and YFSETQ. Trimming cost V 0 bases and J 8 bases, with 14 bases left between them. The CDR3 has 14 amino acids. The DNA for the CDR3 is TGCGCCAGCAGCTTGGAGGCGACAGGAGGAGAAGCTTTCTTT. Translated: CASSLEATGGEAFF.

The chain recombines TRBV6-1 with TRBJ2-3; 11 bases are a match to TRBD1. The germline CDR1 and CDR2 sequences are MNHNS and SASEGT. This CDR3 has 15 amino acids. The J segment lost 3 bases and the V segment lost 10 bases, leaving 9 bases of the junction unmatched. The CDR3 region has the DNA TGTGCCACTTCGGACAGGGGGCGCAGGACAGATACGCAGTATTTT. It translates to CATSDRGRRTDTQYF.

CDR3 nucleotides: TGTGCCAGTAGCCCAGGGGGCGAAGGCTATGGCTACACCTTC. Translating it yields CASSPGGEGYGYTF. The chain couples TRBV19 to TRBJ1-2; TRBD1 matches at 8 bases. CDR3 length: 14 amino acids. Germline V gene data show CDR1 as LNHDA and CDR2 as SQIVND (reference sequence). The junction had 7 bases not matched to a gene; V was cut back by 6 bases and J by 4 bases.

The V and J genes are TRBV10-2 and TRBJ2-7, with 11 nucleotides matching TRBD2. V trimming: 0 bases; J trimming: 4 bases; junction bases outside the gene matches: 5. The CDR3 runs to 16 residues. Germline CDR1 reads WSHSY; CDR2 reads SAAADI. In DNA, the CDR3 is TGCGCCAGCAGTGAGTCGGTGGGACTAGCGGATTACGAGCAGTACTTC. Protein product: CASSESVGLADYEQYF.

The gene calls are TRBV30 and TRBJ2-7; 9 nucleotides line up with TRBD2. From germline, CDR1 is GTSNPN and CDR2 SVGIG (reference sequence). V lost 4 bases to trimming and J lost 7 bases; unmatched junction nucleotides: 11. The CDR3 runs to 14 residues. The CDR3 bases are TGTGCCTGGACGGCGGGCGGGGGGGCTTGGGAGCAGTACTTC. This sequence encodes CAWTAGGGAWEQYF.

The rearrangement links TRBV2 to TRBJ1-4; unclear D gene. V was pared by 1 base and J by 6 bases, with 9 bases between. From germline, CDR1 is SNHLY and CDR2 FYNNEI. The CDR3 loop spans 14 amino acids. This CDR3 reads CASSEDTNDEKLFF. The CDR3, as DNA: TGTGCCAGCAGTGAAGATACTAATGATGAAAAACTGTTTTTT. The entire variable domain, with the rest obtained from reference TRBV2 and TRBJ1-4, is as follows: EPEVTQTPSHQVTQMGQEVILRCVPISNHLYFYWYRQILGQKVEFLVSFYNNEISEKSEIFDDQFSVERPDGSNFTLKIRSTKLEDSAMYFCASSEDTNDEKLFFGSGTQLSVL.

This clone was seen a few times. The CDR3 region has the DNA TGCGCCAGCAGCCAAGAGGGTCCCCTGGACAGTTCCGTTGGCTACACCTTC. Protein: CASSQEGPLDSSVGYTF. V is TRBV4-1 and J is TRBJ1-2; perhaps TRBD1 as D (6 bases). V was trimmed by 0 bases and J by 7 bases, leaving 21 bases between them. The CDR3 covers 17 residues. Germline V CDR1 and CDR2: MGHRA, YSYEKL.

The CDR3 sequence: CASRMGVDSIYGYTF. In DNA, the CDR3 is TGTGCCAGCAGGATGGGGGTGGACAGCATCTATGGCTACACCTTC. This chain connects TRBV6-1 to TRBJ1-2; D perhaps matches TRBD1 (6 bases). With 6 bases removed from V and 4 bases from J, the gap between germline ends came to 18 bases. Germline V gene lookup returns CDR1 MNHNS and CDR2 SASEGT. The CDR3 spans 15 residues.

The V and J genes are TRBV30 and TRBJ2-2, with 11 bases matching TRBD2. Germline trimming cut 3 bases from V and 1 base from J; bases unmatched to any gene: 13. The CDR3 consists of 19 residues. Germline assignment: CDR1 GTSNPN and CDR2 SVGIG (reference sequence). In nucleotides, the CDR3 is TGTGCCTGGAGGGAGGACTGGACAGGGACTAGCGGGAACACCGGGGAGCTGTTTTTT. Protein: CAWREDWTGTSGNTGELFF.

CDR3 in amino acids: CASSQEGGRMNTEAFF. CDR3 in DNA: TGTGCCAGCAGCCAAGAAGGCGGCAGAATGAACACTGAAGCTTTCTTT. This sequence joins TRBV4-2 and TRBJ1-1; D not certain. Germline loops: CDR1 LGHNA, CDR2 YNFKEQ. The CDR3 is made up of 16 amino acids. The germline V and J ends were trimmed by 0 bases and 0 bases, with 11 bases remaining between them.